This T cell receptor beta chain is drawn from a study of CD8 T cells in ankylosing spondylitis. General study findings and limits: Apparently characteristic of ankylosing spondylitis blood was a TCR beta motif (about eight highly homologous variants). As for the disease-linked clones, they showed a CD8+ phenotype and occurred at relatively low frequencies in peripheral blood. Earlier authors reported some of these motif variants in reactive arthritis synovial fluid and blood. Disease-associated clones were reportedly significantly overrepresented in matched ankylosing spondylitis synovial fluid.

5'-RACE, quantitative and with molecular barcodes, yielded the TCR beta libraries. Using its own MiXCR run on the 5' RACE reads, TCRdb lists one record per CDR3 protein. This sample has 220,000 or so distinct CDR3 sequences, with around 19% found just once. This CDR3 contains 13 residues. V lost 3 bases and J lost 3, with 7 bases in between. Germline V gene sequence: CDR1 ENHRY, CDR2 SYGVKD. Details on this clonotype: The antigen is unknown.

This sequence joins TRBV10-3 and TRBJ2-3, with D possibly matching TRBD1 (5 bases). The specimen sequenced was blood, either unsorted or a sorted T cell fraction (not recorded which). The receptor comes from a male donor with ankylosing spondylitis. This CDR3 is CAISEGVTDTQYF. Here the CDR3 DNA reads TGTGCCATCAGTGAAGGGGTAACAGATACGCAGTATTTT.